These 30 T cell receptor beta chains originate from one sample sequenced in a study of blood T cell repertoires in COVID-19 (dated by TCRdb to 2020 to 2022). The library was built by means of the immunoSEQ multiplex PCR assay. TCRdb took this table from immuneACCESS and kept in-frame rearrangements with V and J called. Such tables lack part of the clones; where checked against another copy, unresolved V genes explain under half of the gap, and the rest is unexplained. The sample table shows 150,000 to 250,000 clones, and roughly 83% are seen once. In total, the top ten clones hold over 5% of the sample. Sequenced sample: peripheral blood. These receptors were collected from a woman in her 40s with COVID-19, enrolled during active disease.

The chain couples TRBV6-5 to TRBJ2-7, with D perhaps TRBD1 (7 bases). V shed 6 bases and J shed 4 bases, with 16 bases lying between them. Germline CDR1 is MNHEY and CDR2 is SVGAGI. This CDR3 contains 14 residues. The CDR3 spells CASREGTDFYEQYF. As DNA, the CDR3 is TGTGCCAGCAGGGAGGGGACAGATTTTTACGAGCAGTACTTC.

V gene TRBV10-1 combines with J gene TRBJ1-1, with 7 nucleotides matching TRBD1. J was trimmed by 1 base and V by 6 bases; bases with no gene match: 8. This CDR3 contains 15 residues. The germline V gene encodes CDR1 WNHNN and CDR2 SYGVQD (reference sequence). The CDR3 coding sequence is TGCGCCAGCAGCCCCCGACAGGGATCGAACACTGAAGCTTTCTTT. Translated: CASSPRQGSNTEAFF.

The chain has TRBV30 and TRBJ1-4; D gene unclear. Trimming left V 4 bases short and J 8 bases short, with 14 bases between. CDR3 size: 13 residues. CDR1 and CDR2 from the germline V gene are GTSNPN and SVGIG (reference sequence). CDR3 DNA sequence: TGTGCCTGGACGTTGAACTACGGGGAAAAACTGTTTTTT. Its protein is CAWTLNYGEKLFF.

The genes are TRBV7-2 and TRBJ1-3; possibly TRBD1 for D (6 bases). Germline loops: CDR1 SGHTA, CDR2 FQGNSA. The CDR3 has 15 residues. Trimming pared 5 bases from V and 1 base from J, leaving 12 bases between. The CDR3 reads CASSPGGGSGNTIYF. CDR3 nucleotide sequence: TGTGCCAGCAGCCCGGGAGGGGGATCTGGAAACACCATATATTTT.

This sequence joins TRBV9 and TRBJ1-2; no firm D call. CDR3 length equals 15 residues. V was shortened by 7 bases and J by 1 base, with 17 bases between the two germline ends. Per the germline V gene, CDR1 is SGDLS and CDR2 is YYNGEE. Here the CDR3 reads CASDPTGNFNYGYTF. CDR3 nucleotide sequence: TGTGCCAGCGATCCTACGGGGAATTTTAACTATGGCTACACCTTC.

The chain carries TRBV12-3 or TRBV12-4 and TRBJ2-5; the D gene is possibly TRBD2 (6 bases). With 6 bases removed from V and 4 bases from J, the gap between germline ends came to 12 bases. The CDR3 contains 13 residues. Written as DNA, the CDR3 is TGTGCCAGCAGCGGGAGTTTGGGAGAGACCCAGTACTTC. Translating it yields CASSGSLGETQYF.

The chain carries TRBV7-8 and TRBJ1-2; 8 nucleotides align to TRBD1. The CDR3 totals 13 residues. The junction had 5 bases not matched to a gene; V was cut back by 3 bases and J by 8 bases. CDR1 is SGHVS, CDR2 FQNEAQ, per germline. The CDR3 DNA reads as TGTGCCAGCAGCTTTGGGACAGGAGGCGGCTACACCTTC. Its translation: CASSFGTGGGYTF.

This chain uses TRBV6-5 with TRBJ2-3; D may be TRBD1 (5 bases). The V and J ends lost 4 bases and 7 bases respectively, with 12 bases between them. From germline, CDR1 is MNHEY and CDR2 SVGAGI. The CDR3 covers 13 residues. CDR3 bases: TGTGCCAGCAGTTTGAAGGGGTCGAATACGCAGTATTTT. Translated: CASSLKGSNTQYF.

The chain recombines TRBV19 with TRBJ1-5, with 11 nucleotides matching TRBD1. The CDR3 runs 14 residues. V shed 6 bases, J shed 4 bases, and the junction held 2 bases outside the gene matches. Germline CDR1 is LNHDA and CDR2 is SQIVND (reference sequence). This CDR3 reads CASRGQGVNQPQHF. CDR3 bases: TGTGCCAGTAGGGGACAGGGGGTTAATCAGCCCCAGCATTTT.

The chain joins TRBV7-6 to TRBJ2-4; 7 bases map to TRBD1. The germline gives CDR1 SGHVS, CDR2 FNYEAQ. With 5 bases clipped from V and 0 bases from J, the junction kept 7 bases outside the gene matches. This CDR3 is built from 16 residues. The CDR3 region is CASSRQGRGAKNIQYF. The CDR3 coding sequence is TGTGCCAGCAGCCGACAGGGTCGGGGAGCCAAAAACATTCAGTACTTC.

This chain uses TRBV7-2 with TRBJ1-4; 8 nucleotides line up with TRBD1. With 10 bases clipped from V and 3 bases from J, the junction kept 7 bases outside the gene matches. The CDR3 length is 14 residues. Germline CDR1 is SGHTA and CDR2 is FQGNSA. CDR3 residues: CATSEGQANEKLFF. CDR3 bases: TGTGCCACCTCTGAGGGACAGGCTAATGAAAAACTGTTTTTT.

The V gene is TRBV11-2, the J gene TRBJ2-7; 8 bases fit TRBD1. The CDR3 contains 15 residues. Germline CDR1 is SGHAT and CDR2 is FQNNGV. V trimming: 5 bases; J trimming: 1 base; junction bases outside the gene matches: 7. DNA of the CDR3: TGTGCCAGCAGCCCTCCGGGACAGGTATCCTACGAGCAGTACTTC. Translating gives CASSPPGQVSYEQYF.

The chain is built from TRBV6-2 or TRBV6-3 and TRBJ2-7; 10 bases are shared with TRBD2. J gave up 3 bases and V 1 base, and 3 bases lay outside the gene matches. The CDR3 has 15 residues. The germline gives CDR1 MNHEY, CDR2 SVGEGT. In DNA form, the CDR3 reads TGTGCCAGCAGTTACTACAGCGGGGGGGACTACGAGCAGTACTTC. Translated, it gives CASSYYSGGDYEQYF.

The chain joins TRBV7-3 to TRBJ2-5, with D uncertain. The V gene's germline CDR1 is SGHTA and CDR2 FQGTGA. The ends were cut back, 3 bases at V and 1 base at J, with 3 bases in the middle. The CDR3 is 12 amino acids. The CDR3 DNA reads TGTGCCAGCAGCTTCGGCCAAGAGACCCAGTACTTC. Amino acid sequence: CASSFGQETQYF.

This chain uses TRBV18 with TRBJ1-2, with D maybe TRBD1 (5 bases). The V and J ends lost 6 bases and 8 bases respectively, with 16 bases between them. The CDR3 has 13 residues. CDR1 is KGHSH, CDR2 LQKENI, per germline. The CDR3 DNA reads TGTGCCAGCTCTGCGGACACCCCTAGAGGCTACACCTTC. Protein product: CASSADTPRGYTF.

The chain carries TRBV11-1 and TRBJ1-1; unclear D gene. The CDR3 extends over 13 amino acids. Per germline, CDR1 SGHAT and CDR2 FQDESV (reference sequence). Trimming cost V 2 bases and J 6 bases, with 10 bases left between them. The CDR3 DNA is TGTGCCAGCAGCTTAACGACTCCACCTGAAGCTTTCTTT. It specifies CASSLTTPPEAFF.

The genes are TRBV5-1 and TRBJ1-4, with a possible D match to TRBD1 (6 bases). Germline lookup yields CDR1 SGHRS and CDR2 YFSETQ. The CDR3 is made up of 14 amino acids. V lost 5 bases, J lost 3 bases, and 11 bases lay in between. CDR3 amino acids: CASSRDTPNEKLFF. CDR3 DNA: TGCGCCAGCAGTCGGGACACTCCTAATGAAAAACTGTTTTTT.

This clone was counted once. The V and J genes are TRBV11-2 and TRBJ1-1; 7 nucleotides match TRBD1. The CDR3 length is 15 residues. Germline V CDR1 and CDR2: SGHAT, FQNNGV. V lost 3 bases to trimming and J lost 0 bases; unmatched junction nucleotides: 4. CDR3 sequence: CASSFRQGLNTEAFF. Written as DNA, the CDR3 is TGTGCCAGCAGCTTCCGACAGGGATTGAACACTGAAGCTTTCTTT.

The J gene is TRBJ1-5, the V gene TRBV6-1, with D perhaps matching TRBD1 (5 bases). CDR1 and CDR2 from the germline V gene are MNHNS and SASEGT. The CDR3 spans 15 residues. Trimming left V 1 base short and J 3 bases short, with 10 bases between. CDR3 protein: CASSEGTSLNQPQHF. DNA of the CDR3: TGTGCCAGCAGTGAAGGGACAAGCCTCAATCAGCCCCAGCATTTT.

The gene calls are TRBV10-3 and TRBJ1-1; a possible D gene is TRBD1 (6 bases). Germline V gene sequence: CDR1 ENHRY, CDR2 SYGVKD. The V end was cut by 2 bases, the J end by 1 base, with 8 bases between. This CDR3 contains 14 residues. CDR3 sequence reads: CAISEDRTNTEAFF. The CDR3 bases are TGTGCCATCAGTGAGGACAGGACGAACACTGAAGCTTTCTTT.

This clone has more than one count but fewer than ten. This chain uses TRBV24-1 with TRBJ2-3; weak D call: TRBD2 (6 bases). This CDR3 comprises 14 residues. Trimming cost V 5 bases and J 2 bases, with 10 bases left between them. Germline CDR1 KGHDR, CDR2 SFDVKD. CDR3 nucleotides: TGTGCCACCAGTGGCGGGGCACCCACAGATACGCAGTATTTT. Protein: CATSGGAPTDTQYF.

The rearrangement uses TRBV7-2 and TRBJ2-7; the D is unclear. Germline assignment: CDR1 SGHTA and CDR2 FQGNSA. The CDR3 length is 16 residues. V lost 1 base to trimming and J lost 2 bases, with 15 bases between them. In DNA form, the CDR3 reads TGTGCCAGCAGCTTAGTAGCAACGGGTACAACCTACGAGCAGTACTTC. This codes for CASSLVATGTTYEQYF.

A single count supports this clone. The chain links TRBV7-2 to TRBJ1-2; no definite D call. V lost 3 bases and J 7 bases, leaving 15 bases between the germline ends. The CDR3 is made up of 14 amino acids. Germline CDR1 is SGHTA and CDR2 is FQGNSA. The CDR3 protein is CASSFGQEGSGYTF. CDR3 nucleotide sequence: TGTGCCAGCAGCTTCGGTCAGGAGGGCTCTGGCTACACCTTC.

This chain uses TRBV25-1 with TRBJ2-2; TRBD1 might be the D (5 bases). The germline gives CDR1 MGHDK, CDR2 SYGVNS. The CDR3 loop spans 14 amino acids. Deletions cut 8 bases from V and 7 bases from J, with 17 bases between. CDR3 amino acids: CASGKPGQGGELFF. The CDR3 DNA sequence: TGTGCCAGCGGCAAACCAGGGCAAGGCGGGGAGCTGTTTTTT.

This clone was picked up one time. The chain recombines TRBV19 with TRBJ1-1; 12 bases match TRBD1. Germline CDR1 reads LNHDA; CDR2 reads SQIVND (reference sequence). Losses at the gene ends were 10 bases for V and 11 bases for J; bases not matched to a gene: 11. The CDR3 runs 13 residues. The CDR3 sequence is CATAAGTGGRAFF. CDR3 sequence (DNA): TGTGCCACCGCAGCCGGGACAGGGGGCAGGGCTTTCTTT.

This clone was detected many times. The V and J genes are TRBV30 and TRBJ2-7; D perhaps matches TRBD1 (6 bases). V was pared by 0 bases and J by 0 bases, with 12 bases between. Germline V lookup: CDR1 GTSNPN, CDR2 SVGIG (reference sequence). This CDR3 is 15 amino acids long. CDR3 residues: CAWSVVDRNSYEQYF. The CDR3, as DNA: TGTGCCTGGAGTGTCGTAGACAGGAACTCCTACGAGCAGTACTTC.

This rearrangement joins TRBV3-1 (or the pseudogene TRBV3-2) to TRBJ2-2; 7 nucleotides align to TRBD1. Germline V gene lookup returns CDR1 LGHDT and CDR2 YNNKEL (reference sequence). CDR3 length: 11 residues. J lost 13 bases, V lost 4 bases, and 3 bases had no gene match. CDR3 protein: CASSLRQGLFF. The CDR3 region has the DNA TGTGCCAGCAGCCTCCGACAGGGGCTGTTTTTT.

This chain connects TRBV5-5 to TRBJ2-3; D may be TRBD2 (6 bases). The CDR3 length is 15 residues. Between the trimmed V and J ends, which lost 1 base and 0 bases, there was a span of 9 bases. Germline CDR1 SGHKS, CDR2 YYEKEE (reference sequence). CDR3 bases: TGTGCCAGCAGCTTGCCCAGCGGGAGCACAGATACGCAGTATTTT. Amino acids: CASSLPSGSTDTQYF. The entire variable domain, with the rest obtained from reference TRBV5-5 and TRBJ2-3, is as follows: DAGVTQSPTHLIKTRGQQVTLRCSPISGHKSVSWYQQVLGQGPQFIFQYYEKEERGRGNFPDRFSARQFPNYSSELNVNALLLGDSALYLCASSLPSGSTDTQYFGPGTRLTVL.

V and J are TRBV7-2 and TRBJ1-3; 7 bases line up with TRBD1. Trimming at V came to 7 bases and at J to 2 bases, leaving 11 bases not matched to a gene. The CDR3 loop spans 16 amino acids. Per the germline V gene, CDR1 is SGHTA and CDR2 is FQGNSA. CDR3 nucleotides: TGTGCCAGCACTCCCCCCGGTCAGGGGGCTGGAAACACCATATATTTT. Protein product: CASTPPGQGAGNTIYF.

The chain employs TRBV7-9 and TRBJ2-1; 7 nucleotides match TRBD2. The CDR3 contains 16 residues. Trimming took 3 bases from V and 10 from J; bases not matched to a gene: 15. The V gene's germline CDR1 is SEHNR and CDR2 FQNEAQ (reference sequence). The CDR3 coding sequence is TGTGCCAGCAGCTTTCAAACGGGCGGGAGAGCGGAAGAGCAGTTCTTC. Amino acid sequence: CASSFQTGGRAEEQFF.